The rows below give T cell receptor beta chains drawn from one sample of a study of human T cells and chemical hapten exposure. MiXCR, applied by TCRdb to the RACE reads, yields one record per CDR3 protein. This repertoire shows approximately 89,000 distinct CDR3 sequences, 6.6% found once; its top ten account for 1.3%. The source material was whole blood, sampled in connection with sensitization to the hapten diphenylcyclopropenone (DPC). These receptor sequences come from a woman in her twenties or thirties with alopecia areata. Some clones in this sample may be carry-over from other donors' samples. Each CDR3 is given with its conserved first and last residue. D genes are given only for firm matches.

>TRBV5-1|.|TRBJ2-3
CASSPYTDTQYF
>TRBV30|.|TRBJ2-7
CAWRFGTRRSYSYEQYF
>TRBV6-5|TRBD1|TRBJ1-1
CASSEGGYGTEAFF
>TRBV5-6|TRBD2|TRBJ2-7
CASSTRKRGAVAYEQYF
>TRBV7-2|.|TRBJ2-7
CASSLMQDSAYEQYF
>TRBV20-1|.|TRBJ2-1
CSARLAREQFF
>TRBV12-3/TRBV12-4|.|TRBJ1-5
CASSSGLSNQPQHF
>TRBV12-3/TRBV12-4|.|TRBJ2-6
CASSQDVSAAGANVLTF
>TRBV20-1|.|TRBJ1-3
CSARVSRNGNTIYF
>TRBV6-2/TRBV6-3|.|TRBJ1-5
CASSQVRGGDNQPQHF
>TRBV6-5|TRBD2|TRBJ2-5
CASSYSKTSGGKETQYF
>TRBV7-2|.|TRBJ2-6
CASSPSLGLADSPMSSGANVLTF
>TRBV2|.|TRBJ1-4
CASKEGEGEKLFF
>TRBV20-1|.|TRBJ1-2
CSARETLLVFSDGYTF
>TRBV5-1|.|TRBJ2-1
CASSTTGTANNEQFF
>TRBV12-3/TRBV12-4|.|TRBJ2-5
CASSPRTVQETQYF
>TRBV2|.|TRBJ1-1
CASSATPNTEAFF
>TRBV5-6|.|TRBJ2-5
CASSFPQETQYF
>TRBV7-9|TRBD1|TRBJ2-1
CASSSLDRSYNEQFF
>TRBV2|.|TRBJ1-2
CASSEHGGDGYTF
>TRBV2|TRBD1|TRBJ2-3
CASSDGTGGPDTQYF
>TRBV19|.|TRBJ2-2
CASSSNRAPNTGELFF
>TRBV5-1|TRBD1|TRBJ2-4
CASSYTGQGGAKNIQYF
>TRBV7-8|.|TRBJ1-1
CASSLLTRNTEAFF
>TRBV20-1|TRBD1|TRBJ1-2
CSAQEQGPYGYTF
>TRBV10-3|TRBD2|TRBJ2-3
CAISDPSGGVTDTQYF
>TRBV3-1|.|TRBJ2-3
CASSQVADTQYF
>TRBV19|TRBD1|TRBJ1-4
CVSTSDPGQVNEKLFF
>TRBV27|TRBD2|TRBJ2-3
CASSLFAGGPLSTDTQYF
>TRBV15|.|TRBJ1-1
CATSRMVSGDTEAFF
>TRBV12-3/TRBV12-4|.|TRBJ1-5
CASRRRGSGDQPQHF
>TRBV6-4|.|TRBJ1-5
CASIDRSEDQPQHF
>TRBV10-3|TRBD1|TRBJ1-1
CAISPGQGGGAFF
>TRBV12-3/TRBV12-4|.|TRBJ1-5
CASSYGDNQPQHF
>TRBV7-9|.|TRBJ2-1
CASSSRTELNEQFF
>TRBV2|.|TRBJ1-5
CASSPPGDQPQHF
>TRBV9|.|TRBJ1-1
CASSVGPSTEAFF
>TRBV20-1|TRBD1|TRBJ2-1
CSARPGTGVGNEQFF
>TRBV7-9|.|TRBJ1-5
CASSLAGSSQPQNF
>TRBV12-3/TRBV12-4|.|TRBJ1-4
CASSKRAEKLFF
>TRBV5-5|TRBD1|TRBJ1-1
CASSSRGTGGLEAFF
>TRBV7-3|TRBD2|TRBJ2-3
CASLAGTSTDTQYF
>TRBV30|.|TRBJ2-7
CAWGQSSYEQYF
>TRBV7-6|.|TRBJ2-2
CASRNLLGGTTGELFF
>TRBV7-3|.|TRBJ1-2
CASSFSPGAYGYTF
>TRBV14|.|TRBJ1-6
CASSLGQTYNSPLHF
>TRBV20-1|.|TRBJ2-6
CSASPPRGAAYAGANVLTF
>TRBV11-2|.|TRBJ2-5
CASSLDWTKTQYF
>TRBV18|TRBD1|TRBJ2-3
CASSPGQGATATVTQYF
>TRBV7-2|TRBD2|TRBJ2-1
CASSQGLVGGEQFF
>TRBV4-1|.|TRBJ1-1
CASSQDSPSHHLTYTEAFF
>TRBV5-5|.|TRBJ1-2
CASRLDRGGYTF
>TRBV6-4|.|TRBJ1-5
CASSEDGNQPQHF
>TRBV20-1|.|TRBJ2-3
CSASPGDTQYF
>TRBV29-1|.|TRBJ2-1
CSALIGGGRNEQFF
>TRBV6-4|.|TRBJ2-3
CASSDSNTDTQYF
>TRBV20-1|.|TRBJ1-2
CSARVGGGTRGYTF
>TRBV2|.|TRBJ1-2
CASSETGPDYTF
>TRBV20-1|.|TRBJ1-5
CSARRPGSGDQPQHF